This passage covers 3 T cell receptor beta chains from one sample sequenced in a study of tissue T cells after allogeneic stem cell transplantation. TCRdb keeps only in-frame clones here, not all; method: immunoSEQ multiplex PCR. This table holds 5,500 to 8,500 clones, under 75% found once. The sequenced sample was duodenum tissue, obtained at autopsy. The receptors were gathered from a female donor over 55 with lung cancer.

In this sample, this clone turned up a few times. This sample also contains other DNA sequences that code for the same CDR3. The CDR3 region is CASSPTGDYGYTF. The DNA of the CDR3 is TGTGCCAGCAGTCCGACAGGAGATTATGGCTACACCTTC. The J gene is TRBJ1-2, the V gene TRBV6-2 or TRBV6-3, with D perhaps matching TRBD1 (6 bases). The CDR3 runs to 13 residues. Trimming removed 5 bases at V and 5 bases at J, with 12 bases between. Germline values: CDR1 MNHEY, CDR2 SVGEGT.

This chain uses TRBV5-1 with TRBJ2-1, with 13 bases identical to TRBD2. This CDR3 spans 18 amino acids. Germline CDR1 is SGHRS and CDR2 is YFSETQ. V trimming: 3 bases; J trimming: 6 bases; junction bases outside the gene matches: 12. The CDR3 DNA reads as TGCGCCAGCAGCTCGAATCCCGGACTAGCGGGAGCTCGCAATGAGCAGTTCTTC. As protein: CASSSNPGLAGARNEQFF.

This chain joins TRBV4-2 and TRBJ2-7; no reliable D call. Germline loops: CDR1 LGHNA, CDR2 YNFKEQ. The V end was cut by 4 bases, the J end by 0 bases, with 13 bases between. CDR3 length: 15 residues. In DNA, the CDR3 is TGTGCCAGCAGCCCGTCGGACGCCTACTCCTACGAGCAGTACTTC. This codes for CASSPSDAYSYEQYF.